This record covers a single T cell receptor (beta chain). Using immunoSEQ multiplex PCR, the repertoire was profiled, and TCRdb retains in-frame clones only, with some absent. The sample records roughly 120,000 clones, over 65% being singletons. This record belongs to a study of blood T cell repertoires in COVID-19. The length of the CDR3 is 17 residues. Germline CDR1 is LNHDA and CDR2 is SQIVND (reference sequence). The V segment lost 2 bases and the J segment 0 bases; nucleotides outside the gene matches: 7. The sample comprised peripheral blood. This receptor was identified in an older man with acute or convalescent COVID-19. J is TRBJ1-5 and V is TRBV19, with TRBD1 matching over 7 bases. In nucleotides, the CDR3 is TGTGCCAGTAGTATAAGGACCGGGACAGATAGCAATCAGCCCCAGCATTTT. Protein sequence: CASSIRTGTDSNQPQHF.